Presented here are 21 T cell receptor beta chains from one specimen sequenced in a study of vaccination effects on CD4 cells after COVID-19. These receptors have no identified antigens. Once cultured for 9 to 11 days, the cells underwent separation to obtain CD4+ T cells. All participants had two doses of either the BNT162b2 or mRNA-1273 vaccine. Here immunoSEQ multiplex PCR was the method, and the copy in TCRdb shows in-frame clones only, minus some. The sample records some 66,000 clones, over 75% being singletons. Here the sequenced sample was CD4+ T cells from PBMCs cultured without peptide, taken after COVID-19 vaccination. The receptor set was obtained from a human donor who received a COVID-19 vaccine.

V usage is TRBV2 and J usage is TRBJ1-5, with TRBD1 identical over 9 bases. Trimming removed 4 bases from V and 0 bases from J; junction bases left unmatched: 10. This CDR3 contains 18 residues. Germline V gene lookup returns CDR1 SNHLY and CDR2 FYNNEI. CDR3 loop: CASSVNKGTGNSNQPQHF. As DNA, the CDR3 is TGTGCCAGCAGTGTGAATAAAGGGACAGGGAATAGCAATCAGCCCCAGCATTTT. The complete variable domain, with remaining parts taken from reference TRBV2 and TRBJ1-5, reads EPEVTQTPSHQVTQMGQEVILRCVPISNHLYFYWYRQILGQKVEFLVSFYNNEISEKSEIFDDQFSVERPDGSNFTLKIRSTKLEDSAMYFCASSVNKGTGNSNQPQHFGDGTRLSIL.

The V call is TRBV10-3, the J call TRBJ1-1, with D uncertain. CDR3 length equals 13 residues. Trimming shortened V by 2 bases and J by 2 bases, and 6 bases separated the two germline ends. CDR1 is ENHRY, CDR2 SYGVKD, per germline. CDR3 region: CAISETHNTEAFF. The CDR3 bases are TGTGCCATCAGTGAGACACATAACACTGAAGCTTTCTTT.

This chain connects TRBV2 to TRBJ2-7; the D gene is possibly TRBD1 (5 bases). CDR1 is SNHLY, CDR2 FYNNEI, per germline. The CDR3 is 13 amino acids. V was trimmed by 7 bases and J by 3 bases, leaving 13 bases between them. In nucleotides, the CDR3 is TGTGCCAGCACCGCGATAACAGGCTACGAGCAGTACGTC. Encoded protein: CASTAITGYEQYV.

The V and J genes are TRBV19 and TRBJ2-2; D remains ambiguous. The germline CDR1 and CDR2 sequences are LNHDA and SQIVND (reference sequence). V was pared by 3 bases and J by 4 bases, with 9 bases between. This CDR3 comprises 14 residues. In DNA, the CDR3 is TGTGCCAGTAGTATTGCGTACCGCACCGGGGAGCTGTTTTTT. It translates to CASSIAYRTGELFF.

The chain combines TRBV28 with TRBJ1-4; a weak D match, TRBD1 (6 bases). CDR3 length: 18 residues. Germline CDR1 and CDR2: MDHEN and SYDVKM. Trimming pared 8 bases from V and 5 bases from J, leaving 27 bases between. The CDR3 region has the DNA TGTGCCAGCCGCAGTTTAGGGGTAGGGGGGGGCAGGAATGAAAAACTGTTTTTT. Protein sequence: CASRSLGVGGGRNEKLFF. The complete variable domain, with remaining parts taken from reference TRBV28 and TRBJ1-4, reads DVKVTQSSRYLVKRTGEKVFLECVQDMDHENMFWYRQDPGLGLRLIYFSYDVKMKEKGDIPEGYSVSREKKERFSLILESASTNQTSMYLCASRSLGVGGGRNEKLFFGSGTQLSVL.

This chain links TRBV7-2 with TRBJ2-7; 10 nucleotides match TRBD2. V shed 5 bases and J 3 bases; nucleotides not matched to a gene: 10. This CDR3 contains 16 residues. Germline CDR1 reads SGHTA; CDR2 reads FQGNSA. The CDR3 loop is CASSLLAGVTHYEQYV. The CDR3 bases are TGTGCCAGCAGCCTCCTAGCGGGGGTTACCCACTACGAGCAGTACGTC.

The chain combines TRBV4-1 with TRBJ2-7; D unclear. The V gene lost 1 base and the J gene lost 5 bases, with 9 bases spanning the gap. The CDR3 is made up of 13 amino acids. Germline V gives CDR1 MGHRA, CDR2 YSYEKL. CDR3 DNA sequence: TGCGCCAGCAGCCAAGGTGAAGGGCACGAGCAGTACGTC. Translating gives CASSQGEGHEQYV.

This chain connects TRBV18 to TRBJ2-3, with no clear D. This CDR3 contains 11 residues. V was trimmed by 6 bases and J by 6 bases, leaving 7 bases between them. Germline assignment: CDR1 KGHSH and CDR2 LQKENI. Here the CDR3 reads CASSRLDTQYF. CDR3 DNA: TGTGCCAGCTCCCGCCTGGATACGCAGTATTTT.

The chain uses TRBV6-1 and TRBJ1-1; no firm D call. The CDR3 contains 16 residues. Deletions cut 4 bases from V and 1 base from J, with 16 bases between. CDR1 and CDR2 from the germline V gene are MNHNS and SASEGT. In DNA, the CDR3 is TGTGCCAGCAGTGTCGACTTCGGGCGGACGAACACTGAAGCTTTCTTT. Encoded protein: CASSVDFGRTNTEAFF.

The chain couples TRBV5-4 to TRBJ2-2; D may be TRBD1 (6 bases). The CDR3 loop spans 18 amino acids. The ends were cut back, 0 bases at V and 1 base at J, with 16 bases in the middle. Germline V gene data show CDR1 as SGHNT and CDR2 as YYREEE (reference sequence). The CDR3, as DNA: TGTGCCAGCAGCTTGGGGGGGCAGGCAGTGATGAACACCGGGGAGCTGTTTTTT. Residues: CASSLGGQAVMNTGELFF.

This clone was counted a few times. The chain joins TRBV7-8 to TRBJ1-6; a weak D match, TRBD1 (5 bases). The ends were cut back, 1 base at V and 5 bases at J, with 6 bases in the middle. Germline CDR1 SGHVS, CDR2 FQNEAQ. This CDR3 region has 14 residues. Here the CDR3 DNA reads TGTGCCAGCAGCTTAGTGGGGGATAATTCACCCCTCCACTTT. As protein: CASSLVGDNSPLHF.

This CDR3 is CASSGTGQRGNSPLHF. CDR3 bases: TGTGCCAGCAGCGGGACGGGTCAACGGGGTAATTCACCCCTCCACTTT. The chain links TRBV9 to TRBJ1-6; D uncertain. CDR1 is SGDLS, CDR2 YYNGEE, per germline. V lost 3 bases and J 6 bases, leaving 16 bases between the germline ends. The CDR3 runs to 16 residues.

V gene TRBV6-5 combines with J gene TRBJ1-2; D gene ambiguous. The length of the CDR3 is 13 residues. Germline values: CDR1 MNHEY, CDR2 SVGAGI. The ends were cut back, 7 bases at V and 0 bases at J, with 9 bases in the middle. CDR3 loop: CASKKEANYGYTF. The CDR3 nucleotides are TGTGCCAGCAAAAAAGAAGCTAACTATGGCTACACCTTC.

The genes are TRBV3-1 (or the pseudogene TRBV3-2) and TRBJ1-5; the D gene is possibly TRBD1 (5 bases). CDR3 length: 15 amino acids. V lost 3 bases and J lost 5, with 14 bases in between. Germline V lookup: CDR1 LGHDT, CDR2 YNNKEL (reference sequence). The CDR3 sequence is CASSQSGTGYQPQHF. The CDR3 bases are TGTGCCAGCAGCCAGTCCGGGACGGGATATCAGCCCCAGCATTTT.

V is TRBV28 and J is TRBJ1-5; maybe TRBD1 (5 bases). Between the trimmed V and J ends, which lost 2 bases and 3 bases, there was a span of 11 bases. This CDR3 has 15 amino acids. The germline V gene encodes CDR1 MDHEN and CDR2 SYDVKM. The DNA for the CDR3 is TGTGCCAGCAGTTTAATCGCAGGGTTCAATCAGCCCCAGCATTTT. Translation: CASSLIAGFNQPQHF. Looking up the rest from reference TRBV28 and TRBJ1-5 gives the full variable domain: DVKVTQSSRYLVKRTGEKVFLECVQDMDHENMFWYRQDPGLGLRLIYFSYDVKMKEKGDIPEGYSVSREKKERFSLILESASTNQTSMYLCASSLIAGFNQPQHFGDGTRLSIL.

The chain links TRBV25-1 to TRBJ2-6; 7 positions match TRBD1. Germline values: CDR1 MGHDK, CDR2 SYGVNS. This CDR3 is 15 amino acids long. V trimming: 5 bases; J trimming: 2 bases; junction bases outside the gene matches: 3. The CDR3 reads CASSLGTAGANVLTF. CDR3 bases: TGTGCCAGCAGTCTTGGGACAGCTGGGGCCAACGTCCTGACTTTC.

CDR3 sequence: CASSFASGDIQYF. CDR3 sequence (DNA): TGTGCCAGCAGTTTCGCTAGCGGGGACATTCAGTACTTC. J is TRBJ2-4 and V is TRBV6-5; 9 bases agree with TRBD2. Unmatched junction bases numbered 3, after V lost 4 bases and J lost 8 bases. Germline CDR1 MNHEY, CDR2 SVGAGI. The CDR3 totals 13 residues.

The chain links TRBV6-2 or TRBV6-3 to TRBJ2-5; TRBD2 aligns across 7 bases. Germline CDR1 is MNHEY and CDR2 is SVGEGT. Losses at the gene ends were 2 bases for V and 2 bases for J; bases not matched to a gene: 5. This CDR3 spans 15 amino acids. As DNA, the CDR3 is TGTGCCAGCAGTTACCCCGGGAGGACACAAGAGACCCAGTACTTC. Translating it yields CASSYPGRTQETQYF.

The V and J genes are TRBV6-5 and TRBJ1-3; D may be TRBD1 (5 bases). Germline CDR1 is MNHEY and CDR2 is SVGAGI. V was trimmed by 0 bases and J by 0 bases, leaving 9 bases between them. The CDR3 length is 16 residues. The CDR3 region has the DNA TGTGCCAGCAGTTACTCTGGGGGGTCCTCTGGAAACACCATATATTTT. Its translation: CASSYSGGSSGNTIYF.

This clone was counted a few times. The J gene is TRBJ1-5, the V gene TRBV10-1, with D hard to call. V was cut by 0 bases and J by 9 bases, with 6 bases left in between. Germline V gene sequence: CDR1 WNHNN, CDR2 SYGVQD (reference sequence). The CDR3 has 12 amino acids. CDR3 amino acids: CASSESNVPQHF. In nucleotides, the CDR3 is TGCGCCAGCAGTGAGTCTAATGTGCCCCAGCATTTT.

The rearrangement uses TRBV7-2 and TRBJ2-3; no definite D call. Germline V gene lookup returns CDR1 SGHTA and CDR2 FQGNSA. V lost 5 bases and J 3 bases, leaving 12 bases between the germline ends. The CDR3 length is 14 residues. This CDR3 reads CASSAYLATDTQYF. As DNA, the CDR3 is TGTGCCAGCAGCGCATATCTCGCGACAGATACGCAGTATTTT.